The present entry profiles one T cell receptor (beta chain) with its context. The sample belongs to a study of blood T cell repertoires in COVID-19. Study-wide background: Sources were T cells, B-cell-depleted T cells, or PBMCs; the material itself was cDNA or gDNA.

Germline V gives CDR1 SGHDN, CDR2 FVKESK. There are 12 residues in the CDR3. V dropped 4 bases and J dropped 6 bases, with 6 bases sitting between them. Generated by immunoSEQ multiplex PCR, the TCRdb table keeps only in-frame clones and is missing some. The sample comprises about 44,000 clones, about 80% of which are singletons, and about 40% rests with the top ten. Specimen: peripheral blood. The sequence was obtained from a human donor in a cohort sampled during active COVID-19. V and J are TRBV14 and TRBJ2-2, with D hard to call. CDR3 in DNA: TGTGCCAGCAGCCGGGCCCCCGGGGAGCTGTTTTTT. It codes for CASSRAPGELFF.